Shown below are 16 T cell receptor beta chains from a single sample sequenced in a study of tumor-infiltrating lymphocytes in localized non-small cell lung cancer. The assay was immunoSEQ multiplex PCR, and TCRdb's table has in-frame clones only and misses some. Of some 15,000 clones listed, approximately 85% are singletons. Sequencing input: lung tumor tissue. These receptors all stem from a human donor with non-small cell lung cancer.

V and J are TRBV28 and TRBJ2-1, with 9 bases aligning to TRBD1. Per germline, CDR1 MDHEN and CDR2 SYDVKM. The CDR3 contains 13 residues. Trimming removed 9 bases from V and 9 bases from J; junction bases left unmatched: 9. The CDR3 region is CASLGTGSSEQFF. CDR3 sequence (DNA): TGTGCCAGTCTCGGGACAGGGTCGAGTGAGCAGTTCTTC.

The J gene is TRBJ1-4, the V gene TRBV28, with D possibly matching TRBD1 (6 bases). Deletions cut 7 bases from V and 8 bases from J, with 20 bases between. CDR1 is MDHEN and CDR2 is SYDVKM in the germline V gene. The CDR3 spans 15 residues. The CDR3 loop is CASTEINDQGEKLFF. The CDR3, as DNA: TGTGCCAGCACCGAAATTAACGACCAGGGGGAAAAACTGTTTTTT.

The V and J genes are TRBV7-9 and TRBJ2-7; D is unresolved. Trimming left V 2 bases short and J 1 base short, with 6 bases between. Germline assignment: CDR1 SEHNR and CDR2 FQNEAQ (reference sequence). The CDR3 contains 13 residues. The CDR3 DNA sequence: TGTGCCAGCAGCTTATACCCTTCCTACGAGCAGTACTTC. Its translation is CASSLYPSYEQYF.

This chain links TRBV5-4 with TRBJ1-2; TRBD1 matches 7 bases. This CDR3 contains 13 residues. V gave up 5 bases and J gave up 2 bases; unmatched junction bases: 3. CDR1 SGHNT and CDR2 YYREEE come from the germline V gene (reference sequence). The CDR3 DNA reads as TGTGCCAGCAGTCAGGACAGGAACTATGGCTACACCTTC. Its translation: CASSQDRNYGYTF.

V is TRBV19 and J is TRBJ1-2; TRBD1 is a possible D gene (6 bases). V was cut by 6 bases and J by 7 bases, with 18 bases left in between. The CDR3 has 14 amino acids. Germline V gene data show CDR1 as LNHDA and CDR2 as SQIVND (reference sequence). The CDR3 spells CASRVSGQSFGYTF. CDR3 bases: TGTGCCAGTAGAGTGTCAGGACAGTCCTTTGGCTACACCTTC.

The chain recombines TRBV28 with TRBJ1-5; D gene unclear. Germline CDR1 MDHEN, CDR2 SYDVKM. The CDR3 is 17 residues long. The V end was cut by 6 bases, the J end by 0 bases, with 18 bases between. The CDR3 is CASSLGPQEYSNQPQHF. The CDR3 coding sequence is TGTGCCAGCAGCTTAGGCCCCCAAGAGTATAGCAATCAGCCCCAGCATTTT.

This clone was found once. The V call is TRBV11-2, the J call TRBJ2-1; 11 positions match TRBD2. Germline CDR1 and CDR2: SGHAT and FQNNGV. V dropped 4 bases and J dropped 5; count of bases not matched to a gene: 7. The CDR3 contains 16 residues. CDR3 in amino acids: CASSSLRGLADNEQFF. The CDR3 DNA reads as TGTGCCAGCAGCTCCCTTCGGGGACTAGCGGACAATGAGCAGTTCTTC. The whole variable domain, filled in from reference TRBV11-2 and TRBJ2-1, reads EAGVAQSPRYKIIEKRQSVAFWCNPISGHATLYWYQQILGQGPKLLIQFQNNGVVDDSQLPKDRFSAERLKGVDSTLKIQPAKLEDSAVYLCASSSLRGLADNEQFFGPGTRLTVL.

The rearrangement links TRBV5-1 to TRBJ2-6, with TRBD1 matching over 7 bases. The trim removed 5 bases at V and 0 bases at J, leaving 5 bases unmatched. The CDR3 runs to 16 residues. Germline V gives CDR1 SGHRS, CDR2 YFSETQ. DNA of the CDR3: TGCGCCAGCAGAGAAGGGGGCTCCTCTGGGGCCAACGTCCTGACTTTC. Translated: CASREGGSSGANVLTF.

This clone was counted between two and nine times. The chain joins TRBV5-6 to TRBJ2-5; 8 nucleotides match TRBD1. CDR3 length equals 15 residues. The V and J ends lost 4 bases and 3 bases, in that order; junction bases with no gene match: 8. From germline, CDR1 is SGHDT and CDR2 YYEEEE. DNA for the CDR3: TGTGCCAGCAGCCGCCTTCCGACAGGGGAAGAGACCCAGTACTTC. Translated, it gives CASSRLPTGEETQYF. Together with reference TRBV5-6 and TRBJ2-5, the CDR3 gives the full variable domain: DAGVTQSPTHLIKTRGQQVTLRCSPKSGHDTVSWYQQALGQGPQFIFQYYEEEERQRGNFPDRFSGHQFPNYSSELNVNALLLGDSALYLCASSRLPTGEETQYFGPGTRLLVL.

CDR3 bases: TGTGCCAGCAGTGTCTTGGGGGGAGTCACAGATACGCAGTATTTT. Protein product: CASSVLGGVTDTQYF. V gene TRBV2 combines with J gene TRBJ2-3; D possibly corresponds to TRBD2 (6 bases). With 4 bases removed from V and 2 bases from J, the gap between germline ends came to 13 bases. Germline V gene sequence: CDR1 SNHLY, CDR2 FYNNEI. The CDR3 has 15 amino acids.

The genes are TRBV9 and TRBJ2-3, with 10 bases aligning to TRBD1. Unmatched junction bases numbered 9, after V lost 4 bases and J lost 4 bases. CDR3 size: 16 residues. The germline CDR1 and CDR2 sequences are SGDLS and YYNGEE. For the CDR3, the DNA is TGTGCCAGCAGCCTCGACGGGGGACAGGGGCCAGATACGCAGTATTTT. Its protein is CASSLDGGQGPDTQYF.

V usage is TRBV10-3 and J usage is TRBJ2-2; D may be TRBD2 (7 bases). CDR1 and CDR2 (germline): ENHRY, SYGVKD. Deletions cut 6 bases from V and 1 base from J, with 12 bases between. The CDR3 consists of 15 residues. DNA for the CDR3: TGTGCCATCAGGGGGGCTAGCGGGAACACCGGGGAGCTGTTTTTT. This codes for CAIRGASGNTGELFF.

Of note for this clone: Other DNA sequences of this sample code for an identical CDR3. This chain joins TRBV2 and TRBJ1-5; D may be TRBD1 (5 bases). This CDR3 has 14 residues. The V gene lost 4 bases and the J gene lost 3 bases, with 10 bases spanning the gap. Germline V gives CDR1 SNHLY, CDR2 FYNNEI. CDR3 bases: TGTGCCAGCAGTGTATCCAGGGTCAATCAGCCCCAGCATTTT. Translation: CASSVSRVNQPQHF.

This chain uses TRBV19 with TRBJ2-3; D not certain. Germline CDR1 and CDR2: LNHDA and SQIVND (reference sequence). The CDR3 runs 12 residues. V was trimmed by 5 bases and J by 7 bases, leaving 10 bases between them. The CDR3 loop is CASSARMHTQYF. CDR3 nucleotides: TGTGCCAGTAGTGCGAGGATGCATACGCAGTATTTT.

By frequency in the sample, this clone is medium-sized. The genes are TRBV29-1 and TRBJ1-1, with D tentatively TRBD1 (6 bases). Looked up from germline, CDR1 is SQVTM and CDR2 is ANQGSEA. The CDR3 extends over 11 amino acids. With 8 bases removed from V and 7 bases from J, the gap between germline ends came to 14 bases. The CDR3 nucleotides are TGCAGCTCTCACAGGGAGGGTGAAGCTTTCTTT. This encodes CSSHREGEAFF.

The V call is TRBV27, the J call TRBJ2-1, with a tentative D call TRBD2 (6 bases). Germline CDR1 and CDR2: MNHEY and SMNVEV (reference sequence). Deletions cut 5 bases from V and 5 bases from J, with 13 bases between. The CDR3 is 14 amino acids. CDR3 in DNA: TGTGCCAGCAGTGATTTCCGGGGGAACAATGAGCAGTTCTTC. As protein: CASSDFRGNNEQFF.